This TCR beta chain was observed in a study of beta chain features in type 1 diabetes. Turning to the study itself: Taken together, all samples contributed approximately 110 million examined sorted cells. Overall study findings and caveats: Across all four CD4+ subsets, people with type 1 diabetes showed modestly shorter TCRB CDR3s.

With regard to this clone: The antigen remains undetermined.

Investigators reverse transcribed all isolated RNA, so they sequenced expressed TCRB transcripts. Repertoires were generated with immunoSEQ multiplex PCR, while TCRdb's copy carries only in-frame clones and drops some. Altogether 300,000 to 350,000 clones are present, around 8.5% being singletons, with the ten largest covering 0.9% to 1.1%. The CDR3 totals 14 residues. Germline CDR1 is SGHRS and CDR2 is YFSETQ. V was trimmed by 5 bases and J by 5 bases, leaving 14 bases between them. The receptor was derived from a young man with type 1 diabetes. Sample: central memory CD4+ T cells from blood. The chain combines TRBV5-1 with TRBJ2-1, with D perhaps matching TRBD1 or TRBD2 (5 bases each). The chain's CDR3 is CASSEGWGNNEQFF. Here the CDR3 DNA reads TGCGCCAGCAGTGAGGGCTGGGGGAACAATGAGCAGTTCTTC.